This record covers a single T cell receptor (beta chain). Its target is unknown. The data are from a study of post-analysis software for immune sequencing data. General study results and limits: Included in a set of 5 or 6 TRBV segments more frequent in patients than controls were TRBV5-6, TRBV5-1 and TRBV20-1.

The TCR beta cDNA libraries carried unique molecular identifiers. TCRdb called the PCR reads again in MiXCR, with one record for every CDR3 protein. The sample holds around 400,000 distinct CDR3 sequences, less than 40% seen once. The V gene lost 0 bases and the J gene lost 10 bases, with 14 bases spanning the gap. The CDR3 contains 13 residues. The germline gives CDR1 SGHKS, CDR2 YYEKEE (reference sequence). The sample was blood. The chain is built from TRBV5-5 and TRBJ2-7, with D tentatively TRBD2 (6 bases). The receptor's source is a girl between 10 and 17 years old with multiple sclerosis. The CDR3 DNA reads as TGTGCCAGCAGCTTGGAGTTGCGGGGCCCCCAGTACTTC. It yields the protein CASSLELRGPQYF.